The 25 T cell receptor beta chains below come from one sample, sequenced in a study of T-cell reconstitution after alpha-beta-depleted transplantation in children. For TCRbeta, the library was prepared with unique molecular identifiers. TCRdb reprocessed the PCR reads with MiXCR, giving one entry per CDR3 protein. The sample has 250,000 to 300,000 distinct CDR3 sequences; over 9.5% are singletons. The material was PBMCs, obtained before TCRalphabeta/CD19-depleted stem cell transplant. The receptors were gathered from a boy under two years old with acute myeloid leukemia, due to receive a stem cell transplant.

This clonotype was counted many times. The V gene is TRBV6-5, the J gene TRBJ2-7; 11 positions agree with TRBD2. Germline values: CDR1 MNHEY, CDR2 SVGAGI. The V and J ends lost 0 bases and 4 bases, in that order; junction bases with no gene match: 2. The CDR3 is made up of 15 amino acids. Here the CDR3 DNA reads TGTGCCAGCAGTTACTCGCTAGCGGGGGGATACGAGCAGTACTTC. Translating it yields CASSYSLAGGYEQYF.

This clonotype was found many times. The genes are TRBV29-1 and TRBJ2-3, with D possibly called TRBD1 or TRBD2 (6 bases each). V gave up 4 bases and J gave up 1 base, with 15 bases separating them. Germline CDR1 and CDR2: SQVTM and ANQGSEA. CDR3 length: 15 residues. The CDR3 reads CSVGLGGYRTDTQYF. The CDR3 region has the DNA TGCAGCGTTGGCTTGGGGGGCTACCGCACAGATACGCAGTATTTT.

Details on this clonotype: A read error may explain this, as a much larger clone is one base away. The rearrangement joins TRBV10-3 to TRBJ1-1; D possibly corresponds to TRBD1 (5 bases). Per germline, CDR1 ENHRY and CDR2 SYGVKD. This CDR3 is built from 14 residues. Written as DNA, the CDR3 is TGTGCCATCAGGCTGAGAGGGTCGGACACTGAAGCTCTCTTT. As protein: CAIRLRGSDTEALF.

This clonotype was seen ten or more times. A junction boundary mismatches the germline segment, possibly from a read error. The chain couples TRBV7-3 to TRBJ2-2; TRBD1 might be the D (6 bases). The CDR3 spans 14 residues. Germline V CDR1 and CDR2: SGHTA, FQGTGA. CDR3 DNA: TGCGCCAGCAGCCTCACAGGGAGCGCCGGGGAGCTGTTTTTT. As protein: CASSLTGSAGELFF.

CDR3 DNA: TGTGCCAGCAGCCCCTACCCGGCCCTACTGAGAAGTGGCTACACCTTC. This gives the protein CASSPYPALLRSGYTF. This sequence joins TRBV14 and TRBJ1-2; the D is unclear. The CDR3 runs to 16 residues. Germline values: CDR1 SGHDN, CDR2 FVKESK. The V and J ends lost 4 bases and 7 bases respectively, with 22 bases between them.

This clonotype was picked up many times. V usage is TRBV5-1 and J usage is TRBJ2-3; 7 nucleotides align to TRBD1. The CDR3 is made up of 15 amino acids. Germline V gene lookup returns CDR1 SGHRS and CDR2 YFSETQ. Losses at the gene ends were 7 bases for V and 4 bases for J; bases not matched to a gene: 12. CDR3 coding DNA: TGCGCCAGCCTTCCGACAGGGAGAGTCGCAGATACGCAGTATTTT. Translated, it gives CASLPTGRVADTQYF.

This clonotype occurred many times. This chain uses TRBV12-3 or TRBV12-4 with TRBJ2-7, with 11 positions matching TRBD1. V lost 6 bases to trimming and J lost 2 bases; unmatched junction nucleotides: 3. This CDR3 has 14 amino acids. The CDR3 sequence: CASRPGQGAYEQYF. CDR3 DNA sequence: TGTGCCAGCAGACCGGGACAGGGGGCCTACGAGCAGTACTTC.

This clonotype was seen only a few times. The CDR3 spells CASSLPGGFTDTQYF. The CDR3 DNA is TGTGCCAGCAGTTTACCAGGGGGGTTCACAGATACGCAGTATTTT. V gene TRBV28 combines with J gene TRBJ2-3; a weak D match, TRBD1 (7 bases). This CDR3 contains 15 residues. CDR1 MDHEN and CDR2 SYDVKM come from the germline V gene. V lost 2 bases and J lost 2, with 11 bases in between.

This clonotype was detected ten times or more. CDR3 in DNA: TGTGCCAGCAGTTCAACTTTCGGAGACAGGGGTGGCACAGATACGCAGTATTTT. Residues: CASSSTFGDRGGTDTQYF. The genes are TRBV2 and TRBJ2-3, with 8 bases fitting TRBD1. V lost 5 bases to trimming and J lost 1 base; unmatched junction nucleotides: 14. The germline gives CDR1 SNHLY, CDR2 FYNNEI. The CDR3 spans 18 residues.

This clonotype occurred many times. The V and J genes are TRBV20-1 and TRBJ2-3; tentatively, D is TRBD2 (5 bases). The CDR3 sequence is 13 residues long. The V gene's germline CDR1 is DFQATT and CDR2 SNEGSKA (reference sequence). V gave up 4 bases and J gave up 0 bases, with 8 bases separating them. The DNA of the CDR3 is TGCAGTGCTATCGGCGGGAGCACAGATACGCAGTATTTT. This translates into CSAIGGSTDTQYF.

This clonotype was seen at least ten times. The chain is built from TRBV29-1 and TRBJ2-6; D perhaps matches TRBD1 (6 bases). The CDR3 is made up of 16 amino acids. CDR1 SQVTM and CDR2 ANQGSEA come from the germline V gene. With 5 bases removed from V and 1 base from J, the gap between germline ends came to 15 bases. The chain's CDR3 is CSVLQGIGSGANVLTF. Here the CDR3 DNA reads TGCAGCGTTTTACAGGGAATAGGGTCTGGGGCCAACGTCCTGACTTTC.

The rearrangement uses TRBV20-1 and TRBJ2-5; TRBD2 might be the D (6 bases). Germline V CDR1 and CDR2: DFQATT, SNEGSKA (reference sequence). The CDR3 has 17 amino acids. V lost 0 bases and J 5 bases, leaving 22 bases between the germline ends. As DNA, the CDR3 is TGCAGTGCTAGAGAGGGGTGGTGGACTATAGGGTGGGAGACCCAGTACTTC. Amino acid sequence: CSAREGWWTIGWETQYF.

This clonotype was seen many times. The V call is TRBV29-1, the J call TRBJ2-1; 9 bases agree with TRBD2. The CDR3 contains 17 residues. The ends lost 0 bases at V and 3 bases at J; junction bases unmatched: 9. Germline-derived CDR1 and CDR2 are SQVTM and ANQGSEA. The CDR3 region is CSVEDPVTSGFYNEQFF. The DNA for the CDR3 is TGCAGCGTTGAAGATCCCGTGACTAGCGGTTTCTACAATGAGCAGTTCTTC.

About this clonotype: This may stem from a read error, because a much larger clone lies one nucleotide away. The rearrangement links TRBV20-1 to TRBJ1-2; TRBD1 agrees at 8 bases. The CDR3 spans 13 residues. Germline loops: CDR1 DFQATT, CDR2 SNEGSKA (reference sequence). The CDR3 here is CSASHGQGYGYSF. In DNA, the CDR3 is TGCAGTGCTAGTCACGGACAGGGCTATGGCTACTCCTTC.

In its sample, this clonotype was seen many times. The chain employs TRBV7-2 and TRBJ2-1; D call uncertain. The CDR3 is 16 residues long. Trimming removed 5 bases from V and 0 bases from J, with 14 bases in between. Looked up from germline, CDR1 is SGHTA and CDR2 is FQGNSA. Here the CDR3 DNA reads TGTGCCAGCAGCCCAAAACATAGGAGCTCCTACAATGAGCAGTTCTTC. It codes for CASSPKHRSSYNEQFF.

Many counts were recorded for this clonotype. The rearrangement links TRBV7-8 to TRBJ1-6, with 9 bases lining up with TRBD1. V shed 5 bases, J shed 6 bases, and the junction held 2 bases outside the gene matches. Germline CDR1 SGHVS, CDR2 FQNEAQ. This CDR3 comprises 14 residues. CDR3 sequence: CASSQDRGNSPLHF. The CDR3 bases are TGTGCCAGCAGCCAGGACAGGGGTAATTCACCCCTCCACTTT.

This clonotype was detected ten times or more. The gene calls are TRBV3-1 and TRBJ2-7; D is possibly TRBD1 (6 bases). Germline values: CDR1 LGHDT, CDR2 YNNKEL (reference sequence). CDR3 size: 14 residues. Trimming cost V 0 bases and J 8 bases, with 14 bases left between them. The CDR3 loop reads CASSQDGTPRKQYF. The CDR3 region has the DNA TGTGCCAGCAGCCAAGATGGGACACCACGGAAGCAGTACTTC.

The table lists this clonotype with many counts. J is TRBJ2-7 and V is TRBV7-9, with D tentatively TRBD1 (6 bases). This CDR3 spans 15 amino acids. V was clipped by 5 bases and J by 3 bases, with 17 bases between them. The germline V gene encodes CDR1 SEHNR and CDR2 FQNEAQ (reference sequence). CDR3 sequence reads: CASSPAVGQIYEQYF. Here the CDR3 DNA reads TGTGCCAGCAGCCCTGCCGTCGGACAGATCTACGAGCAGTACTTC.

This clonotype was recorded a few times. The chain employs TRBV10-3 and TRBJ1-2; no clear D gene. Trimming took 3 bases from V and 5 from J, leaving 7 bases between them. Germline V gene lookup returns CDR1 ENHRY and CDR2 SYGVKD. The length of the CDR3 is 12 residues. CDR3 protein: CAISEAGYGYTF. The CDR3 bases are TGTGCCATCAGTGAAGCGGGTTATGGCTACACCTTC.

This clonotype has at least ten counts. V usage is TRBV20-1 and J usage is TRBJ2-7; 10 positions match TRBD2. Per germline, CDR1 DFQATT and CDR2 SNEGSKA (reference sequence). V was clipped by 0 bases and J by 6 bases; unmatched bases: 2. This CDR3 comprises 13 residues. The CDR3 DNA is TGCAGTGCTAGAGATGTAGCGGGAGGCGAGCAGTACTTC. It translates to CSARDVAGGEQYF.

The chain joins TRBV7-6 to TRBJ2-3; 8 bases are a match to TRBD2. V gave up 6 bases and J gave up 6 bases; unmatched junction bases: 5. CDR1 and CDR2 from the germline V gene are SGHVS and FNYEAQ. The CDR3 totals 13 residues. The CDR3 here is CASSAGGLDTQYF. DNA of the CDR3: TGTGCCAGCAGTGCGGGGGGTCTGGATACGCAGTATTTT.

This sequence joins TRBV7-9 and TRBJ2-7, with 8 bases lining up with TRBD1. Germline V gene data show CDR1 as SEHNR and CDR2 as FQNEAQ (reference sequence). V was pared by 5 bases and J by 2 bases, with 5 bases of the junction left unmatched. The CDR3 is 14 residues long. The chain's CDR3 is CASSERDRPYEQYF. The CDR3 bases are TGTGCCAGCAGCGAGAGGGACAGGCCCTACGAGCAGTACTTC.

In this sample, this clonotype turned up a few times. The chain employs TRBV18 and TRBJ2-2; D unclear. Trimming took 1 base from V and 6 from J, leaving 3 bases between them. Germline V CDR1 and CDR2: KGHSH, LQKENI. This CDR3 contains 12 residues. The CDR3 here is CASSPRSGELFF. CDR3 sequence (DNA): TGTGCCAGCTCACCACGGTCCGGGGAGCTGTTTTTT.

This clonotype was counted at least ten times. The V gene is TRBV29-1, the J gene TRBJ2-7; no firm D call. Germline loops: CDR1 SQVTM, CDR2 ANQGSEA. CDR3 length: 13 residues. The V gene lost 1 base and the J gene lost 2 bases, with 9 bases spanning the gap. CDR3 region: CSVEGVATYEQYF. For the CDR3, the DNA is TGCAGCGTTGAAGGGGTCGCTACCTACGAGCAGTACTTC.

This clonotype was observed at least ten times. V gene TRBV30 combines with J gene TRBJ1-4, with TRBD1 as a possible D gene (5 bases). V was shortened by 2 bases and J by 5 bases, with 6 bases between the two germline ends. This CDR3 comprises 12 residues. Germline V gene lookup returns CDR1 GTSNPN and CDR2 SVGIG (reference sequence). The CDR3 DNA follows: TGTGCCTGGAGTAAGGGGAATGAAAAACTGTTTTTT. Protein: CAWSKGNEKLFF.